The clone carrying this TCR beta chain was counted a few times. Its target is unknown. PCR was performed a second time for about 7 to 11 cycles using a sample-barcoded 5' primer and a J-beta primer mix. There were at least 2.5 million CDR3-containing paired-end reads obtained from each sample. TCRdb ran MiXCR on the 5' RACE reads and lists one entry per CDR3 protein. The repertoire has over a million distinct CDR3 sequences, under 45% of them found once; the top ten carry under 20%. Russia was home to the donors, healthy Caucasian individuals aged about 6 to 90. The source of the sample is a study of blood T cells in healthy people across ages. Overall study findings and caveats: The lack of PBMC sorting stopped any conclusive naive versus antigen-experienced comparison.

This CDR3 is 14 amino acids long. In germline, CDR1 is LGHNA, CDR2 YNFKEQ. The sequencing input was blood. The chain recombines TRBV4-2 with TRBJ2-5; D unclear. The J call may be in error: the DNA end matches TRBJ2-7 better. This sequence was found in an older woman in good health. The CDR3: CASSQDWAAYEQYF. In DNA form, the CDR3 reads TGTGCCAGCAGCCAAGATTGGGCCGCTTACGAGCAGTACTTC.